One TCR beta chain is described in this entry. What it recognizes is unknown. This sample stems from a study of T cells in Graves' hyperthyroidism and ophthalmopathy. Findings and caveats of the study: Most thyroid clonotypes with frequency above 0.001 were detected in blood.

The CDR3 is 13 residues long. CDR1 and CDR2 (germline): ENHRY, SYGVKD. V was trimmed by 10 bases and J by 5 bases, leaving 17 bases between them. Amplification of TCR beta CDR3 regions was performed using RNA transcripts as template. In the first-round RT-PCR of the TCR CDR3, the HTBI primer set was used. TCRdb analysed the multiplex PCR reads with MiXCR anew, one entry per CDR3 protein. This table has 480,000 or so distinct CDR3 sequences, 40% to 50% appearing once. The V call is TRBV10-3, the J call TRBJ2-5; D is unclear. The source is an adult woman with Graves' disease, either hyperthyroidism or ophthalmopathy (not recorded which). What was sequenced was peripheral blood or thyroid tissue (not recorded which). The CDR3 DNA is TGTGCCAGCAAGGCAGACCTTCCCGAGACCCAGTACTTC. Amino acids: CASKADLPETQYF.